Listed below are T cell receptor beta chains from one sample, sequenced in a study of cytotoxic CD8 clonotypes in ibrutinib-treated CLL. Profiling relied on immunoSEQ multiplex PCR, and the TCRdb table lists in-frame clones only, not all of them. The table includes some 350,000 clones, about 61% detected once. The input for sequencing was PBMCs, taken after 36 months of ibrutinib treatment. These receptors were taken from a human donor with chronic lymphocytic leukemia. Both conserved end residues are part of each CDR3. Fields, in order: clone size, D gene, J gene, V gene, CDR3 protein, CDR3 DNA. The D gene is left open where the match is weak. Not all rows give a size; the values are once, few, many and, for expanded clones, a class.

clone size: .
D gene: .
J gene: TRBJ2-7
V gene: TRBV6-1
CDR3 protein: CASSATGLGYF
CDR3 DNA: TGTGCCAGCAGTGCCACAGGGTTGGGGTACTTC

clone size: few
D gene: .
J gene: TRBJ1-5
V gene: TRBV7-9
CDR3 protein: CASSLVGNQPQHF
CDR3 DNA: TGTGCCAGCAGCTTAGTGGGGAATCAGCCCCAGCATTTT

clone size: .
D gene: .
J gene: TRBJ2-7
V gene: TRBV5-1
CDR3 protein: CASSREGAPIYEQYF
CDR3 DNA: TGCGCCAGCAGCCGCGAAGGGGCGCCTATATACGAGCAGTACTTC

clone size: .
D gene: .
J gene: TRBJ2-3
V gene: TRBV4-1
CDR3 protein: CASSQDQYTQYF
CDR3 DNA: TGCGCCAGCAGCCAAGATCAATATACGCAGTATTTT

clone size: .
D gene: TRBD2
J gene: TRBJ2-5
V gene: TRBV7-2
CDR3 protein: CASSFSGAETQYF
CDR3 DNA: TGTGCCAGCAGCTTTAGCGGGGCTGAGACCCAGTACTTC

clone size: once
D gene: .
J gene: TRBJ2-6
V gene: TRBV28
CDR3 protein: CATAGTASSGANVLTF
CDR3 DNA: TGTGCCACTGCTGGGACCGCGAGCTCTGGGGCCAACGTCCTGACTTTC

clone size: .
D gene: .
J gene: TRBJ2-1
V gene: TRBV7-8
CDR3 protein: CASSFSDEQFF
CDR3 DNA: TGTGCCAGCAGCTTTTCCGATGAGCAGTTCTTC

clone size: .
D gene: .
J gene: TRBJ1-1
V gene: TRBV6-6
CDR3 protein: CASSPGRGPEAFF
CDR3 DNA: TGTGCCAGCAGCCCCGGTCGGGGGCCTGAAGCTTTCTTT

clone size: .
D gene: .
J gene: TRBJ2-1
V gene: TRBV6-1
CDR3 protein: CASSVSQGDEQFF
CDR3 DNA: TGTGCCAGCAGTGTTAGTCAGGGCGATGAGCAGTTCTTC

clone size: .
D gene: .
J gene: TRBJ1-2
V gene: TRBV19
CDR3 protein: CASRLDPSWYGYTF
CDR3 DNA: TGTGCCAGTCGTTTGGACCCATCTTGGTATGGCTACACCTTC

clone size: .
D gene: .
J gene: TRBJ1-6
V gene: TRBV25-1
CDR3 protein: CASSEYRGGNSPLHF
CDR3 DNA: TGTGCCAGCAGTGAATACAGGGGAGGGAATTCACCCCTCCACTTT

clone size: .
D gene: TRBD1
J gene: TRBJ2-3
V gene: TRBV9
CDR3 protein: CASSGAHRGDTQYF
CDR3 DNA: TGTGCCAGCAGCGGCGCCCACAGGGGAGATACGCAGTATTTT

clone size: .
D gene: .
J gene: TRBJ2-7
V gene: TRBV5-1
CDR3 protein: CASSLRTAHEQYF
CDR3 DNA: TGCGCCAGCAGCTTGCGAACAGCCCACGAGCAGTACTTC

clone size: .
D gene: .
J gene: TRBJ2-3
V gene: TRBV9
CDR3 protein: CASSVAGSPQGYTQYF
CDR3 DNA: TGTGCCAGCAGCGTAGCTGGGTCTCCTCAGGGATATACGCAGTATTTT

clone size: .
D gene: .
J gene: TRBJ1-2
V gene: TRBV19
CDR3 protein: CATYRQGNYGYTF
CDR3 DNA: TGTGCCACCTACCGTCAGGGAAACTATGGCTACACCTTC

clone size: .
D gene: .
J gene: TRBJ1-4
V gene: TRBV19
CDR3 protein: CASSSYIPGHEKLFF
CDR3 DNA: TGTGCCAGTAGTTCCTACATCCCCGGACATGAAAAACTGTTTTTT

clone size: .
D gene: .
J gene: TRBJ1-5
V gene: TRBV19
CDR3 protein: CASSITPGGFPNQPQHF
CDR3 DNA: TGTGCCAGTAGTATCACCCCCGGGGGATTCCCCAATCAGCCCCAGCATTTT

clone size: .
D gene: .
J gene: TRBJ1-4
V gene: TRBV5-1
CDR3 protein: CASSFGQSEKLFF
CDR3 DNA: TGCGCCAGCAGCTTCGGACAGAGCGAAAAACTGTTTTTT

clone size: .
D gene: .
J gene: TRBJ2-1
V gene: TRBV27
CDR3 protein: CASSLQLRIGVGEQFF
CDR3 DNA: TGTGCCAGCAGTTTACAACTGAGGATTGGCGTCGGTGAGCAGTTCTTC

clone size: .
D gene: TRBD2
J gene: TRBJ2-7
V gene: TRBV11-2
CDR3 protein: CASSLDGGVYEQYF
CDR3 DNA: TGTGCCAGCAGCTTAGATGGGGGGGTATACGAGCAGTACTTC

clone size: .
D gene: .
J gene: TRBJ1-1
V gene: TRBV5-1
CDR3 protein: CASSKTAGLMTEAFF
CDR3 DNA: TGCGCCAGCAGCAAAACCGCAGGGTTGATGACTGAAGCTTTCTTT

clone size: .
D gene: TRBD1
J gene: TRBJ1-3
V gene: TRBV7-9
CDR3 protein: CASSKPTGVNSGNTIYF
CDR3 DNA: TGTGCCAGCAGCAAACCGACAGGGGTTAACTCTGGAAACACCATATATTTT

clone size: .
D gene: .
J gene: TRBJ1-2
V gene: TRBV2
CDR3 protein: CASSGQRGGYTF
CDR3 DNA: TGTGCCAGCAGCGGACAAAGGGGCGGCTACACCTTC

clone size: .
D gene: TRBD2
J gene: TRBJ2-7
V gene: TRBV4-3
CDR3 protein: CASSQDLMSGLAGGTPSYEQYF
CDR3 DNA: TGCGCCAGCAGCCAAGATCTAATGTCGGGACTAGCGGGAGGAACGCCGTCCTACGAGCAGTACTTC

clone size: once
D gene: .
J gene: TRBJ2-1
V gene: TRBV4-1
CDR3 protein: CASSPPGSSYNEQFF
CDR3 DNA: TGCGCCAGCAGCCCACCAGGGAGCTCCTACAATGAGCAGTTCTTC

clone size: .
D gene: .
J gene: TRBJ1-2
V gene: TRBV10-3
CDR3 protein: CAISELDTPNYGYTF
CDR3 DNA: TGTGCCATCAGTGAGCTGGACACCCCCAACTATGGCTACACCTTC

clone size: .
D gene: TRBD2
J gene: TRBJ2-5
V gene: TRBV10-3
CDR3 protein: CAISESSGTQETQYF
CDR3 DNA: TGTGCCATCAGTGAGTCGAGCGGGACCCAAGAGACCCAGTACTTC

clone size: .
D gene: .
J gene: TRBJ1-3
V gene: TRBV7-9
CDR3 protein: CASSFPPPSTDSGNTIYF
CDR3 DNA: TGTGCCAGCAGCTTCCCACCACCATCGACAGACTCTGGAAACACCATATATTTT

clone size: once
D gene: TRBD2
J gene: TRBJ2-3
V gene: TRBV15
CDR3 protein: CATSRVGRASGIRTDTQYF
CDR3 DNA: TGTGCCACCAGCAGAGTAGGGAGGGCTAGCGGGATTCGGACAGATACGCAGTATTTT

clone size: .
D gene: .
J gene: TRBJ2-7
V gene: TRBV28
CDR3 protein: CASSLTGSGYEQYF
CDR3 DNA: TGTGCCAGCAGTTTAACCGGGAGTGGCTACGAGCAGTACTTC

clone size: .
D gene: .
J gene: TRBJ1-5
V gene: TRBV19
CDR3 protein: CASRKDSDLFNQPQHF
CDR3 DNA: TGTGCCAGTAGGAAGGACAGCGATCTATTCAATCAGCCCCAGCATTTT

clone size: .
D gene: .
J gene: TRBJ2-3
V gene: TRBV19
CDR3 protein: CASSSSWGRSTDTQYF
CDR3 DNA: TGTGCCAGTAGTTCTTCGTGGGGGAGATCCACAGATACGCAGTATTTT

clone size: once
D gene: TRBD1
J gene: TRBJ2-7
V gene: TRBV11-3
CDR3 protein: CASSLGDSGYEQYF
CDR3 DNA: TGTGCCAGCAGCTTAGGGGACAGCGGCTACGAGCAGTACTTC

clone size: .
D gene: .
J gene: TRBJ1-2
V gene: TRBV7-8
CDR3 protein: CASSLARGTIYGYTF
CDR3 DNA: TGTGCCAGCAGCTTAGCGCGGGGGACTATCTATGGCTACACCTTC

clone size: .
D gene: .
J gene: TRBJ2-7
V gene: TRBV5-1
CDR3 protein: CASTPVPLVYEQYF
CDR3 DNA: TGCGCCAGCACCCCCGTCCCCTTGGTCTACGAGCAGTACTTC

clone size: once
D gene: TRBD1
J gene: TRBJ2-7
V gene: TRBV7-6
CDR3 protein: CASSLGTGQPYEQYF
CDR3 DNA: TGTGCCAGCAGCTTGGGGACAGGGCAACCCTACGAGCAGTACTTC

clone size: .
D gene: TRBD2
J gene: TRBJ2-7
V gene: TRBV27
CDR3 protein: CASRTSGGWANEQYF
CDR3 DNA: TGTGCCAGCAGAACTAGCGGGGGGTGGGCCAACGAGCAGTACTTC

clone size: .
D gene: .
J gene: TRBJ1-1
V gene: TRBV9
CDR3 protein: CASSVARDVTEAFF
CDR3 DNA: TGTGCCAGCAGCGTAGCCAGGGACGTCACTGAAGCTTTCTTT

clone size: .
D gene: TRBD2
J gene: TRBJ2-7
V gene: TRBV25-1
CDR3 protein: CASSGTREGLVRYEQYF
CDR3 DNA: TGTGCCAGCAGTGGAACCAGGGAGGGACTAGTACGCTACGAGCAGTACTTC

clone size: .
D gene: .
J gene: TRBJ2-6
V gene: TRBV4-1
CDR3 protein: CASSQVSAGHLWANVLTF
CDR3 DNA: TGCGCCAGCAGCCAAGTCTCAGCCGGCCACCTCTGGGCCAACGTCCTGACTTTC

clone size: few
D gene: .
J gene: TRBJ2-7
V gene: TRBV6-1
CDR3 protein: CASSEPSPEQYF
CDR3 DNA: TGTGCCAGCAGTGAACCGAGCCCCGAGCAGTACTTC

clone size: .
D gene: .
J gene: TRBJ2-7
V gene: TRBV9
CDR3 protein: CASSVTQGEQYF
CDR3 DNA: TGTGCCAGCAGCGTAACCCAGGGTGAGCAGTACTTC

clone size: .
D gene: .
J gene: TRBJ2-7
V gene: TRBV5-6
CDR3 protein: CASSLGRTEGTYEQYF
CDR3 DNA: TGTGCCAGCAGCTTGGGGAGGACAGAGGGGACCTACGAGCAGTACTTC

clone size: .
D gene: TRBD1
J gene: TRBJ1-2
V gene: TRBV27
CDR3 protein: CASSSRDRGNYGYTF
CDR3 DNA: TGTGCCAGCAGTTCCCGGGACAGGGGCAACTATGGCTACACCTTC

clone size: .
D gene: .
J gene: TRBJ2-3
V gene: TRBV7-9
CDR3 protein: CASSPTGVDTQYF
CDR3 DNA: TGTGCCAGCAGTCCTACTGGGGTTGATACGCAGTATTTT

clone size: few
D gene: .
J gene: TRBJ2-2
V gene: TRBV6-1
CDR3 protein: CASSAPGPTGTGELFF
CDR3 DNA: TGTGCCAGCAGTGCCCCGGGGCCAACAGGGACCGGGGAGCTGTTTTTT

clone size: .
D gene: TRBD2
J gene: TRBJ2-2
V gene: TRBV19
CDR3 protein: CASAGSGGAPGELFF
CDR3 DNA: TGTGCCAGTGCCGGGAGCGGGGGAGCCCCCGGGGAGCTGTTTTTT

clone size: .
D gene: TRBD2
J gene: TRBJ2-7
V gene: TRBV5-1
CDR3 protein: CASSLAPGLERLEQYF
CDR3 DNA: TGCGCCAGCAGCCTAGCCCCGGGACTAGAGCGGCTCGAGCAGTACTTC

clone size: few
D gene: .
J gene: TRBJ2-7
V gene: TRBV19
CDR3 protein: CASSIADTSTYEQYF
CDR3 DNA: TGTGCCAGTAGTATCGCAGACACCTCTACCTACGAGCAGTACTTC

clone size: .
D gene: .
J gene: TRBJ1-3
V gene: TRBV2
CDR3 protein: CASSWTAERTIYF
CDR3 DNA: TGTGCCAGCAGTTGGACGGCCGAACGCACCATATATTTT

clone size: .
D gene: .
J gene: TRBJ2-3
V gene: TRBV9
CDR3 protein: CASAGRGNGFDTQYF
CDR3 DNA: TGTGCCAGCGCGGGACGCGGGAACGGATTCGATACGCAGTATTTT

clone size: .
D gene: TRBD2
J gene: TRBJ2-7
V gene: TRBV4-3
CDR3 protein: CASSQSSGSSYEQYF
CDR3 DNA: TGCGCCAGCAGCCAGAGTAGCGGGAGCTCCTACGAGCAGTACTTC

clone size: .
D gene: .
J gene: TRBJ1-3
V gene: TRBV27
CDR3 protein: CASSFLEGNTIYF
CDR3 DNA: TGTGCCAGCAGTTTTTTGGAGGGAAACACCATATATTTT

clone size: .
D gene: .
J gene: TRBJ2-2
V gene: TRBV27
CDR3 protein: CASRRRGTGELFF
CDR3 DNA: TGTGCCAGCAGGAGAAGGGGCACCGGGGAGCTGTTTTTT

clone size: once
D gene: TRBD1
J gene: TRBJ1-5
V gene: TRBV4-1
CDR3 protein: CASSQGVGGFQPQHF
CDR3 DNA: TGCGCCAGCAGCCAGGGGGTAGGGGGCTTTCAGCCCCAGCATTTT

clone size: few
D gene: .
J gene: TRBJ1-1
V gene: TRBV6-5
CDR3 protein: CASTGPSNTEAFF
CDR3 DNA: TGTGCCAGCACCGGCCCAAGCAACACTGAAGCTTTCTTT

clone size: .
D gene: TRBD1
J gene: TRBJ1-2
V gene: TRBV19
CDR3 protein: CASSRGQGALFGGYTF
CDR3 DNA: TGTGCCAGTAGTAGGGGGCAGGGGGCCCTCTTCGGTGGCTACACCTTC

clone size: few
D gene: .
J gene: TRBJ2-3
V gene: TRBV10-2
CDR3 protein: CASREGQMASTDTQYF
CDR3 DNA: TGCGCCAGCAGGGAGGGACAGATGGCTAGCACAGATACGCAGTATTTT

clone size: .
D gene: TRBD2
J gene: TRBJ2-1
V gene: TRBV19
CDR3 protein: CASSATSGYNEQFF
CDR3 DNA: TGTGCCAGTAGTGCGACTAGCGGTTACAATGAGCAGTTCTTC

clone size: .
D gene: .
J gene: TRBJ1-1
V gene: TRBV7-9
CDR3 protein: CASSLSENTEAFF
CDR3 DNA: TGTGCCAGCAGCTTATCGGAGAACACTGAAGCTTTCTTT